Shown below are 19 T cell receptor beta chains from a single sample sequenced in a study of blood T cell repertoires in COVID-19. The protocol was immunoSEQ multiplex PCR, while the TCRdb copy is restricted to in-frame clones and leaves out a portion. Of tens of thousands of clones in the sample, 70% to 85% are singletons; the top ten hold roughly 3.9%. The sample consisted of peripheral blood. These TCRs come from a man aged 60 to 75 with acute or convalescent COVID-19.

The rearrangement links TRBV18 to TRBJ2-5; 9 bases align to TRBD1. Losses at the gene ends were 6 bases for V and 4 bases for J; bases not matched to a gene: 9. CDR1 KGHSH and CDR2 LQKENI come from the germline V gene. CDR3 size: 15 residues. The CDR3: CASSRGQGPPETQYF. In DNA, the CDR3 is TGTGCCAGCTCCCGGGGACAGGGCCCCCCAGAGACCCAGTACTTC.

The rearrangement links TRBV5-8 to TRBJ1-1, with TRBD1 matching 7 bases. The germline V gene encodes CDR1 SGHTS and CDR2 YDEGEE. Unmatched junction bases numbered 8, after V lost 3 bases and J lost 3 bases. The CDR3 extends over 15 amino acids. CDR3 region: CASSSPDRAYTEAFF. CDR3 in DNA: TGTGCCAGCAGCTCTCCCGACAGGGCCTACACTGAAGCTTTCTTT.

The chain couples TRBV6-5 to TRBJ1-2; D possibly corresponds to TRBD1 (5 bases). The germline gives CDR1 MNHEY, CDR2 SVGAGI. The CDR3 has 11 amino acids. V gave up 7 bases and J gave up 14 bases, with 17 bases separating them. The CDR3 region has the DNA TGTGCCAGCACTGCTAGATGGGGCGAAACCTTC. Encoded protein: CASTARWGETF.

The chain recombines TRBV24-1 with TRBJ1-2, with D unresolved. The CDR3 loop spans 14 amino acids. The ends were cut back, 0 bases at V and 2 bases at J, with 6 bases in the middle. Germline V gene data show CDR1 as KGHDR and CDR2 as SFDVKD. CDR3 in amino acids: CATSDLSLNYGYTF. The CDR3 DNA reads TGTGCCACCAGTGATTTGTCGCTAAACTATGGCTACACCTTC.

The chain has TRBV7-3 and TRBJ2-3; the match to TRBD2 covers 14 bases. Unmatched junction bases numbered 7, after V lost 5 bases and J lost 0 bases. Germline CDR1 SGHTA, CDR2 FQGTGA. This CDR3 contains 18 residues. The CDR3 spells CASSPGTSGGASTDTQYF. Written as DNA, the CDR3 is TGTGCCAGCAGCCCCGGGACTAGCGGGGGTGCTAGCACAGATACGCAGTATTTT.

This chain connects TRBV2 to TRBJ2-1, with D maybe TRBD2 (6 bases). CDR1 and CDR2 (germline): SNHLY, FYNNEI. V shed 5 bases and J shed 0 bases, with 17 bases lying between them. The CDR3 is 17 amino acids. The CDR3 loop reads CASSTGGEAGSYNEQFF. The DNA of the CDR3 is TGTGCCAGCAGTACTGGAGGGGAGGCAGGCTCCTACAATGAGCAGTTCTTC. Drawing the rest from reference TRBV2 and TRBJ2-1, the complete variable domain is EPEVTQTPSHQVTQMGQEVILRCVPISNHLYFYWYRQILGQKVEFLVSFYNNEISEKSEIFDDQFSVERPDGSNFTLKIRSTKLEDSAMYFCASSTGGEAGSYNEQFFGPGTRLTVL.

The rearrangement joins TRBV6-5 to TRBJ1-6; D is undetermined. CDR3 length: 12 amino acids. CDR1 is MNHEY, CDR2 SVGAGI, per germline. Trimming shortened V by 2 bases and J by 6 bases, and 2 bases separated the two germline ends. The CDR3 sequence: CASSYLNSPLHF. The CDR3 nucleotides are TGTGCCAGCAGTTACCTTAATTCACCCCTCCACTTT.

V gene TRBV11-3 combines with J gene TRBJ2-4, with D maybe TRBD2 (6 bases). The CDR3 has 13 amino acids. Deletions cut 5 bases from V and 9 bases from J, with 14 bases between. From germline, CDR1 is SGHNT and CDR2 YENEEA. In DNA, the CDR3 is TGTGCCAGCAGCCCCTCGGTGGGGGGCATTCAGTACTTC. Protein: CASSPSVGGIQYF.

This sequence joins TRBV5-4 and TRBJ1-4; D call uncertain. V was trimmed by 4 bases and J by 1 base, leaving 17 bases between them. The CDR3 runs to 17 residues. Germline V lookup: CDR1 SGHNT, CDR2 YYREEE (reference sequence). CDR3 sequence: CASSTQSWGGTNEKLFF. The CDR3 nucleotides read TGTGCCAGCAGCACCCAAAGTTGGGGAGGAACTAATGAAAAACTGTTTTTT. Full variable domain (rest looked up from reference TRBV5-4 and TRBJ1-4): ETGVTQSPTHLIKTRGQQVTLRCSSQSGHNTVSWYQQALGQGPQFIFQYYREEENGRGNFPPRFSGLQFPNYSSELNVNALELDDSALYLCASSTQSWGGTNEKLFFGSGTQLSVL.

In its sample, this clone was seen a few times. The V gene is TRBV19, the J gene TRBJ1-1; D remains ambiguous. The CDR3 length is 14 residues. The germline V gene has CDR1 LNHDA and CDR2 SQIVND (reference sequence). The V gene lost 7 bases and the J gene lost 8 bases, with 20 bases spanning the gap. CDR3 sequence reads: CASKTGFGELEAFF. CDR3 in DNA: TGTGCCAGTAAGACCGGCTTTGGAGAATTGGAAGCTTTCTTT.

The rearrangement links TRBV23-1 to TRBJ2-3; D remains unclear. TRBV23-1 is identified as an open reading frame with a role that is uncertain. The CDR3 length is 14 residues. V lost 4 bases and J lost 6, with 14 bases in between. CDR3 loop: CASSRDPPVDTQYF. The CDR3 nucleotides are TGCGCCAGCAGTCGAGATCCCCCGGTGGATACGCAGTATTTT.

This chain uses TRBV28 with TRBJ1-5, with D possibly matching TRBD1 (5 bases). V was clipped by 8 bases and J by 5 bases, with 16 bases between them. This CDR3 spans 14 amino acids. The germline gives CDR1 MDHEN, CDR2 SYDVKM. CDR3: CASAGARGDQPQHF. The CDR3 nucleotides read TGTGCCAGCGCTGGGGCCCGGGGGGATCAGCCCCAGCATTTT. Filled out from reference TRBV28 and TRBJ1-5, the complete variable domain reads DVKVTQSSRYLVKRTGEKVFLECVQDMDHENMFWYRQDPGLGLRLIYFSYDVKMKEKGDIPEGYSVSREKKERFSLILESASTNQTSMYLCASAGARGDQPQHFGDGTRLSIL.

V is TRBV3-1 (or the pseudogene TRBV3-2) and J is TRBJ2-7; D gene ambiguous. CDR1 and CDR2 from the germline V gene are LGHDT and YNNKEL (reference sequence). The V and J ends lost 4 bases and 5 bases respectively, with 9 bases between them. The CDR3 loop spans 12 amino acids. CDR3 bases: TGTGCCAGCAGCCCCTTCCCTGACGAGCAGTACTTC. It specifies CASSPFPDEQYF.

The chain links TRBV7-6 to TRBJ2-7; 7 bases align to TRBD2. V lost 2 bases and J lost 4; bases outside the gene matches: 11. Germline V lookup: CDR1 SGHVS, CDR2 FNYEAQ. CDR3 length equals 16 residues. The CDR3 reads CASSLLGGDQGYEQYF. The CDR3 bases are TGTGCCAGCAGCTTATTGGGAGGGGACCAGGGTTACGAGCAGTACTTC.

V is TRBV4-1 and J is TRBJ2-7; weak D call: TRBD2 (6 bases). The CDR3 totals 16 residues. V shed 4 bases and J shed 1 base, with 17 bases lying between them. Per germline, CDR1 MGHRA and CDR2 YSYEKL. The CDR3 nucleotides are TGCGCCAGCAGCCCATCCGGGGCGGGGACTTCCTACGAGCAGTACTTC. Protein product: CASSPSGAGTSYEQYF.

The rearrangement uses TRBV15 and TRBJ2-3; 9 nucleotides agree with TRBD2. There are 17 residues in the CDR3. Per germline, CDR1 LNHNV and CDR2 YYDKDF (reference sequence). The V gene end was trimmed by 1 base and the J gene end by 9 bases; junction bases not matched to a gene: 14. The CDR3 is CATSRGGTAGGERTQYF. The DNA for the CDR3 is TGTGCCACCAGCAGAGGCGGCACGGCGGGGGGGGAACGGACGCAGTATTTT.

CDR3 in DNA: TGTGCCAGTAGTGGGCAGGGTCGAGCAGAGACCCAGTACTTC. This translates into CASSGQGRAETQYF. V is TRBV19 and J is TRBJ2-5; perhaps TRBD1 as D (5 bases). The V and J ends lost 5 bases and 4 bases respectively, with 14 bases between them. CDR1 LNHDA and CDR2 SQIVND come from the germline V gene (reference sequence). This CDR3 contains 14 residues.

The J gene is TRBJ1-4, the V gene TRBV6-5; D unresolved. CDR1 and CDR2 from the germline V gene are MNHEY and SVGAGI. Between the trimmed V and J ends, which lost 7 bases and 2 bases, there was a span of 5 bases. The CDR3 covers 12 residues. The CDR3, as DNA: TGTGCCAGCACCTATACTAATGAAAAACTGTTTTTT. Amino acids: CASTYTNEKLFF.

Remarks on this clone: Germline and junction disagree at one end, which may indicate a read error. This sequence joins TRBV2 and TRBJ2-7; no firm D call. Looked up from germline, CDR1 is SNHLY and CDR2 is FYNNEI. The CDR3 length is 10 residues. The CDR3, as DNA: TGTGCCAGCAGGCTCTACGGGCAGTACTTC. This sequence encodes CASRLYGQYF.